This paragraph reports one T cell receptor beta chain. This clonotype turned up a few times. Its antigen remains undetermined. Base quality data are lacking; no much larger clone is found one base away. Graves' hyperthyroidism was defined as stable when no progression to ophthalmopathy occurred over 18 months of follow-up. Hyperthyroidism patients were newly diagnosed, with disease duration under 2 months, and aged 18 to 65 years. Exclusion was applied to patients with uncontrolled infections, other autoimmune diseases, pregnancy or lactation. Diagnoses were based on clinical symptoms, serum thyroxine and TRAb, thyroid ultrasound and orbital computed tomography. PBMCs were isolated from 7.5 to 10 ml of fresh peripheral blood by Ficoll-Paque density gradient centrifugation. Total RNA was extracted with Trizol reagent, and quality was checked on an Agilent 2100 Bioanalyzer. This record belongs to a study of T cells in Graves' hyperthyroidism and ophthalmopathy (dated by TCRdb to about 2019). About the study as a whole: Peripheral blood was sampled at the time of initial diagnosis, prior to any treatment. A discovery cohort of about a hundred patients, roughly 40 with Graves' ophthalmopathy and fewer than 65 with stable Graves' hyperthyroidism, was used to find distinguishing TCR V-J signatures. Prospective prediction of ophthalmopathy was tested in an independent validation cohort of 18 to 20 hyperthyroidism patients and 17 patients who later progressed to ophthalmopathy. For training and testing, the roughly 93 patients in the discovery cohort were randomly divided in a 7:3 ratio. In addition, the study compared T-cell repertoires in thyroid tissue and in blood from five or six Graves' hyperthyroidism patients. Following sampling, methimazole starting at 30 mg daily was given to hyperthyroidism patients, and high-dose intravenous methylprednisolone was given to ophthalmopathy patients. TCR Vbeta CDR3 sequencing of roughly 140 peripheral blood samples (more than 40 ophthalmopathy, around 80 hyperthyroidism and some 17 progressor patients) is reported in the paper.

Results the study describes overall, beyond this receptor: In cross-validation, a model built on a 13 V-J signature told ophthalmopathy apart from stable hyperthyroidism with 85% to 90% sensitivity and 81% to 82% specificity, and in testing the same model reached 80%/75%. No statistical method was used to set the sample size in advance, and investigators knew the group allocation. Blood samples also contained most of the expanded thyroid clonotypes (frequency above 0.001), which suggests that blood repertoires may reflect thyroid immune responses. In validation, progression to ophthalmopathy was predicted by the model with approximately 67% sensitivity and roughly 76% specificity, a median of about 6.4 months before onset.

TCR beta CDR3 regions were amplified from RNA transcripts. A first-round RT-PCR of the TCR CDR3 used the HTBI primer set with the Qiagen OneStep RT-PCR kit. A second multiplex PCR round built the libraries, followed by size selection and purification. The libraries were sequenced on an Illumina HiSeq2000 using paired-end 100 bp reads. On the study's bioinformatics: Raw data were processed with SOAPnuke, discarding reads with adapters, uncalled bases, mean Phred below 15, or no exact constant-primer or identifier match. High-quality paired reads were merged with COPE v1.2.5, and unique nucleotide sequences were defined as clonotypes. MiTCR v1.1 was used to align the clonotypes against IMGT TRBV, TRBD and TRBJ reference segments. Only V-J combinations with frequency above 0.0001, covering about 99% of repertoires, were analysed. The TCS score was defined as F50 (clonal expansion) divided by E x V (chaos), with BLOSUM62-based TCRdist calculated between CDR3 peptides within each V-J. Welch's t-statistics and random forest reduced roughly 540 V-J features to 10 to 15, which were used in a naive Bayes classifier (R e1071). The public reads were quality trimmed at Q25 with fastp and then assembled into clones with MiXCR by TCRdb, keeping productive beta chains. When rows share a CDR3 protein, they turn into one entry using the most common DNA and genes. TCRdb assigned the V and J calls; the authors' analysis was not used. The sample table contains a few hundred thousand distinct CDR3 sequences; only one count was recorded for under 25% of them. Of the sample, around 27% falls within the top ten clones.

The CDR3 has 11 amino acids, counting the end cysteine and phenylalanine. Just CDR3 DNA is preserved here, 33 bases in frame from base 1. CDR1 LNHDA and CDR2 SQIVND are derived from the germline V gene (reference sequence). V was cut back by 7 bases and J by 9 bases, leaving a gap of 12 bases between them. The chain joins TRBV19 to TRBJ2-5, with TRBD1 as a weak D call on 6 bases. This TCR was recovered from a man aged 18 to 35 with Graves' hyperthyroidism. The specimen was blood. The CDR3 amino acid sequence is: CASKAGAAQYF. The bases are TGTGCCAGTAAAGCAGGGGCGGCCCAGTACTTC.